The rows below give T cell receptor beta chains drawn from one sample of a study of blood T cell repertoires in COVID-19. Only in-frame clones appear in the TCRdb table, and some are missing; sequencing was by immunoSEQ multiplex PCR. The repertoire has roughly 150,000 clones, approximately 85% of them found once; the top ten carry approximately 11%. Sequencing used peripheral blood. These receptors came from a man aged 55 to 70 with active or convalescent COVID-19. Each CDR3 is given with its conserved first and last residue. Fields, in order: clone size, V gene, D gene, J gene, CDR3 length, CDR3 protein, CDR3 DNA. D genes are given only for firm matches. Clone size, where shown, is once, few, many, or a class for clones that have expanded.

>NA|TRBV10-1|TRBD2|TRBJ2-5|16
CASSESTSGGRGTQYF
TGCGCCAGCAGTGAGTCGACTAGCGGGGGCAGGGGGACCCAGTACTTC
>NA|TRBV4-2|NA|TRBJ2-7|13
CASSQEVRYEQYF
TGTGCCAGCAGCCAAGAGGTGCGGTACGAGCAGTACTTC
>NA|TRBV2|TRBD1|TRBJ2-5|15
CASSGDRDIGETQYF
TGTGCCAGCAGCGGGGACAGGGATATCGGAGAGACCCAGTACTTC
>NA|TRBV5-4|TRBD1|TRBJ2-7|15
CASSLGGTGAYEQYF
TGTGCCAGCAGCTTGGGCGGGACAGGGGCCTACGAGCAGTACTTC
>NA|TRBV20-1|TRBD2|TRBJ2-7|11
CSARTSGGKYF
TGCAGTGCGAGGACTAGCGGGGGTAAGTACTTC
>NA|TRBV3-1/TRBV3-2|TRBD2|TRBJ2-7|14
CASRPSGSSYEQYF
TGTGCCAGCAGACCTAGCGGGAGTTCTTACGAGCAGTACTTC
>NA|TRBV28|TRBD1|TRBJ2-7|13
CASRLGTDFKQYF
TGTGCCAGCAGACTCGGGACAGATTTCAAGCAGTACTTC
>NA|TRBV28|TRBD2|TRBJ2-7|15
CASSPIAGERYEQYF
TGTGCCAGCAGTCCCATAGCGGGAGAGAGATACGAGCAGTACTTC
>NA|TRBV5-6|TRBD2|TRBJ2-7|16
CASSSFLAGGSYEQYF
TGTGCCAGCAGCTCTTTCCTAGCGGGAGGGTCCTACGAGCAGTACTTC
>NA|TRBV19|NA|TRBJ1-6|14
CASSIWQANSPLHF
TGTGCCAGTAGTATTTGGCAGGCTAATTCACCCCTCCACTTT
>NA|TRBV6-5|TRBD1|TRBJ2-7|13
CASRNGQGYEQYF
TGTGCCAGCAGGAATGGACAGGGCTACGAGCAGTACTTC
>NA|TRBV11-2|NA|TRBJ2-7|14
CASSLRVAAYEQYF
TGTGCCAGCAGCCTACGAGTAGCGGCCTACGAGCAGTACTTC
>NA|TRBV6-6|NA|TRBJ2-4|15
CASSYGRGAKNIQYF
TGTGCCAGCAGTTACGGACGCGGGGCCAAAAACATTCAGTACTTC
>once|TRBV7-2|NA|TRBJ2-7|15
CASSLAGGQTYEQYF
TGTGCCAGCAGCTTAGCGGGTGGACAGACCTACGAGCAGTACTTC
>NA|TRBV11-2|NA|TRBJ1-1|13
CASGFGRNTEAFF
TGTGCCAGCGGCTTTGGGCGTAACACTGAAGCTTTCTTT
>NA|TRBV5-1|TRBD1|TRBJ1-4|16
CASSRTGGTTNEKLFF
TGCGCCAGCAGCAGGACAGGGGGGACAACTAATGAAAAACTGTTTTTT
>NA|TRBV5-1|TRBD1|TRBJ1-1|16
CASRLTGNGENTEAFF
TGCGCCAGTAGGCTGACAGGGAACGGCGAGAACACTGAAGCTTTCTTT